What follows is one T cell receptor (beta chain) and its context. The target antigen is unknown. The entry originates in a study of vaccination and CD4 T cells after COVID-19. Study details: Sampling that followed vaccination took place a median approximately 76 days after dose two, within a range of 14 to 241. Overlapping peptides covering the spike proteins of SARS-CoV-2, HCoV-NL63, HCoV-OC43 and HCoV-229E were added to stimulate cells.

The Oncomine TCR Beta short-read assay generated sequence data from the DNA of cultured CD4+ T cells. TCRdb re-called the PCR reads through MiXCR, storing one row per CDR3 protein. This table holds around 15,000 distinct CDR3 sequences, roughly half found once. Treatment specified: approximately nine-day PBMC culture with coronavirus spike peptide pools or control peptides (ViraFEST assay). The V and J ends lost 6 bases and 4 bases respectively, with 6 bases between them. There are 11 residues in the CDR3. Germline-derived CDR1 and CDR2 are MNHEY and SMNVEV (reference sequence). The rearrangement joins TRBV27 to TRBJ1-2; D ambiguous. This sequence originates from a human donor who had recovered from COVID-19. This specimen consisted of CD4+ T cells from blood, cultured in vitro, obtained before SARS-CoV-2 vaccination. CDR3 DNA sequence: TGTGCCAGCAGAGGGAGCTATGGCTACACCTTC. It specifies CASRGSYGYTF.